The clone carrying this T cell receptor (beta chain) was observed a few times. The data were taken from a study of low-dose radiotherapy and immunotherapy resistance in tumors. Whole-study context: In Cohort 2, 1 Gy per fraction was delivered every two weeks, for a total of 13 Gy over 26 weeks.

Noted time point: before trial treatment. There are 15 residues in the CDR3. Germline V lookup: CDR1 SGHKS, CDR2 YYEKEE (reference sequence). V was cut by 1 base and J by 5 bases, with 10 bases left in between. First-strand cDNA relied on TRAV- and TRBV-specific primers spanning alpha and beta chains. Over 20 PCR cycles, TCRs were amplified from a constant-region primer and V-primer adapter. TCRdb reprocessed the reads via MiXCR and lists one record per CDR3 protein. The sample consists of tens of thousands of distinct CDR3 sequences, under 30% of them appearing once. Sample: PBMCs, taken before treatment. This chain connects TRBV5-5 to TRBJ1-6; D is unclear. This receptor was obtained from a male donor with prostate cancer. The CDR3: CASSLREGNNSPLHF. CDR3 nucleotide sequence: TGTGCCAGCAGCTTGCGAGAGGGAAATAATTCACCCCTCCACTTT.